The T cell receptor (beta chain) described here comes from a study of blood T cells in healthy people across ages. With 8 bases clipped from V and 6 bases from J, the junction kept 12 bases outside the gene matches. Germline lookup yields CDR1 SNHLY and CDR2 FYNNEI. This CDR3 is 15 amino acids long. A second about 7 to 12 cycle PCR used barcoded and J-beta primers. MiXCR, run by TCRdb on the 5' RACE reads, gives a single entry per CDR3 protein. The sample lists approximately 780,000 distinct CDR3 sequences; roughly 25% were seen once. The data also belong to a second study, concerning T cells of mothers and their children. From that paper: Reads recorded for TCR beta CDR3 numbered over 8 million per mother and around 3 million per child.

The sequenced sample consisted of blood. This chain uses TRBV2 with TRBJ2-3; 9 bases match TRBD2. The source of this sequence is a boy under 18 in good health. The CDR3 is CASGPASGVGDTQYF. CDR3 bases: TGTGCCAGCGGACCGGCTAGCGGGGTAGGGGATACGCAGTATTTT.